The 12 T cell receptor beta chains given below trace back to one sample, sequenced in a study of blood T cell repertoires in COVID-19. Libraries were prepared by immunoSEQ multiplex PCR; TCRdb keeps only in-frame clonotypes and omits some of them. The sample has fewer than 100,000 clones; 86% are singletons. Sequencing input: peripheral blood. These receptors originate from a man in his fifties with acute or convalescent COVID-19.

This rearrangement joins TRBV27 to TRBJ2-1, with 8 bases aligning to TRBD1. The CDR3 consists of 16 residues. V was clipped by 3 bases and J by 1 base; unmatched bases: 5. The germline V gene has CDR1 MNHEY and CDR2 SMNVEV (reference sequence). CDR3 in DNA: TGTGCCAGCAGTTTGAGGGGACAGGTGTCCTACAATGAGCAGTTCTTC. This gives the protein CASSLRGQVSYNEQFF.

This clone has a single count. The chain couples TRBV10-3 to TRBJ1-1; D gene ambiguous. The germline V and J ends were trimmed by 7 bases and 2 bases, with 8 bases remaining between them. There are 12 residues in the CDR3. Germline lookup yields CDR1 ENHRY and CDR2 SYGVKD. The CDR3 nucleotides read TGTGCCATCATGGGCAGTAACACTGAAGCTTTCTTT. Translated: CAIMGSNTEAFF.

The chain recombines TRBV3-1 (or the pseudogene TRBV3-2) with TRBJ1-6; D unresolved. Germline CDR1 and CDR2: LGHDT and YNNKEL (reference sequence). Trimming removed 4 bases from V and 10 bases from J, with 17 bases in between. The CDR3 loop spans 15 amino acids. The CDR3 DNA sequence: TGTGCCAGCAGCCTCCGGACTTCCTCGGGGTCACCCCTCCACTTT. This translates into CASSLRTSSGSPLHF.

This clone was picked up one time. The chain combines TRBV3-1 (or the pseudogene TRBV3-2) with TRBJ2-3; D not resolved. Trimming took 3 bases from V and 7 from J, leaving 8 bases between them. The CDR3 length is 12 residues. CDR1 and CDR2 from the germline V gene are LGHDT and YNNKEL (reference sequence). CDR3 DNA: TGTGCCAGCAGCCATTTAACTTATACGCAGTATTTT. Translated: CASSHLTYTQYF.

The rearrangement links TRBV2 to TRBJ2-6; a possible D gene is TRBD1 (6 bases). Germline V CDR1 and CDR2: SNHLY, FYNNEI. The CDR3 is 16 amino acids. With 7 bases removed from V and 1 base from J, the gap between germline ends came to 14 bases. The CDR3 sequence: CASTPDSYSGANVLTF. Here the CDR3 DNA reads TGTGCCAGCACCCCGGACAGCTATTCTGGGGCCAACGTCCTGACTTTC.

The chain combines TRBV3-1 (or the pseudogene TRBV3-2) with TRBJ2-5, with TRBD1 matching 7 bases. V lost 6 bases, J lost 4 bases, and 5 bases stayed unmatched. Germline V gene sequence: CDR1 LGHDT, CDR2 YNNKEL (reference sequence). The length of the CDR3 is 13 residues. Here the CDR3 reads CASSLQGRETQYF. The CDR3 region has the DNA TGTGCCAGCAGTCTACAGGGGAGAGAGACCCAGTACTTC.

The J gene is TRBJ2-3, the V gene TRBV2, with 7 bases fitting TRBD1. The length of the CDR3 is 14 residues. The trim removed 8 bases at V and 0 bases at J, leaving 5 bases unmatched. Germline CDR1 is SNHLY and CDR2 is FYNNEI. Written as DNA, the CDR3 is TGTGCCAGCTTAGGGGGCAGCAGCACAGATACGCAGTATTTT. This translates into CASLGGSSTDTQYF.

This clone was picked up one time. This sequence joins TRBV19 and TRBJ1-5, with D unclear. The CDR3 extends over 14 amino acids. Germline V lookup: CDR1 LNHDA, CDR2 SQIVND (reference sequence). Trimming stripped 5 bases from V and 4 bases from J, with 12 bases between. The CDR3 region has the DNA TGTGCCAGTAGTGCCTACGGGGAGAATCAGCCCCAGCATTTT. Protein product: CASSAYGENQPQHF.

The V gene is TRBV19, the J gene TRBJ1-2; a possible D gene is TRBD1 (5 bases). The V end lost 7 bases, the J end lost 4 bases, and 16 bases lay between the germline ends. Germline V gene lookup returns CDR1 LNHDA and CDR2 SQIVND (reference sequence). The CDR3 loop spans 14 amino acids. The DNA of the CDR3 is TGTGCCAGTATAGGGGCCCGCCACGCCTATGGCTACACCTTC. Its translation: CASIGARHAYGYTF.

V is TRBV7-9 and J is TRBJ1-1; possible D gene TRBD1, 6 bases. This CDR3 has 13 amino acids. V lost 5 bases, J lost 2 bases, and 9 bases lay in between. Germline CDR1 reads SEHNR; CDR2 reads FQNEAQ (reference sequence). The CDR3 reads CASSTQGNTEAFF. CDR3 nucleotides: TGTGCCAGCAGCACACAGGGAAACACTGAAGCTTTCTTT.

This chain joins TRBV28 and TRBJ2-4; tentative D call: TRBD2 (6 bases). Trimming removed 3 bases from V and 0 bases from J, with 12 bases in between. Germline-derived CDR1 and CDR2 are MDHEN and SYDVKM. This CDR3 spans 16 amino acids. Here the CDR3 reads CASSLSGVGAKNIQYF. The DNA of the CDR3 is TGTGCCAGCAGTTTGTCGGGGGTGGGAGCCAAAAACATTCAGTACTTC. The whole variable domain, remainder taken from reference TRBV28 and TRBJ2-4, is DVKVTQSSRYLVKRTGEKVFLECVQDMDHENMFWYRQDPGLGLRLIYFSYDVKMKEKGDIPEGYSVSREKKERFSLILESASTNQTSMYLCASSLSGVGAKNIQYFGAGTRLSVL.

The rearrangement joins TRBV23-1 to TRBJ2-7, with no clear D. TRBV23-1 is an open reading frame, and its role is uncertain. Deletions cut 7 bases from V and 4 bases from J, with 11 bases between. The CDR3 has 12 residues. CDR3 DNA: TGCGCCAGCAACCTGGGCAGGTACGAGCAGTACTTC. It specifies CASNLGRYEQYF.